These 25 T cell receptor beta chains share one sample of origin, sequenced in a study of T cell responses to AZD1222 COVID-19 vaccine. The protocol was immunoSEQ multiplex PCR, while the TCRdb copy is restricted to in-frame clones and leaves out a portion. The table includes more than 95,000 clones, 80% to 90% detected once. Sequences were derived from peripheral blood, sampled 28 days after the second AZD1222 dose. Receptors were obtained from an adult who received the AZD1222 COVID-19 vaccine.

This chain connects TRBV28 to TRBJ2-4, with 11 bases that match TRBD1. Germline V gene sequence: CDR1 MDHEN, CDR2 SYDVKM. The CDR3 loop spans 17 amino acids. J lost 1 base, V lost 6 bases, and 8 bases had no gene match. In DNA form, the CDR3 reads TGTGCCAGCAGCCCCGGGACAGGGGGGGCGGCCAAAAACATTCAGTACTTC. As protein: CASSPGTGGAAKNIQYF.

The chain employs TRBV7-9 and TRBJ1-2; 9 nucleotides agree with TRBD1. The CDR3 extends over 14 amino acids. J was trimmed by 6 bases and V by 0 bases; bases with no gene match: 2. CDR1 SEHNR and CDR2 FQNEAQ come from the germline V gene (reference sequence). The CDR3 protein is CASSLARTGDGYTF. The CDR3 DNA sequence: TGTGCCAGCAGCTTAGCGCGGACAGGGGATGGCTACACCTTC.

The rearrangement links TRBV19 to TRBJ2-5, with a tentative D call TRBD2 (5 bases). Trimming removed 3 bases at V and 2 bases at J, with 13 bases between. The CDR3 spans 15 residues. From germline, CDR1 is LNHDA and CDR2 SQIVND (reference sequence). The CDR3 DNA sequence: TGTGCCAGTAGTATGGGCGGGCCCCCGCAAGAGACCCAGTACTTC. This encodes CASSMGGPPQETQYF.

The table lists this clone with a few counts. The chain carries TRBV13 and TRBJ2-6; 7 nucleotides agree with TRBD1. With V trimmed by 6 bases and J by 2 bases, 7 bases remained unmatched. Germline-derived CDR1 and CDR2 are PRHDT and FYEKMQ (reference sequence). This CDR3 has 16 amino acids. CDR3 residues: CASRVKGAAGANVLTF. CDR3 DNA sequence: TGTGCCAGCAGAGTAAAGGGGGCGGCTGGGGCCAACGTCCTGACTTTC.

The gene calls are TRBV7-2 and TRBJ2-1, with D maybe TRBD2 (6 bases). Germline V gene data show CDR1 as SGHTA and CDR2 as FQGNSA. The CDR3 runs to 15 residues. With 2 bases removed from V and 0 bases from J, the gap between germline ends came to 8 bases. The CDR3 region is CASSLIGGSYNEQFF. The DNA of the CDR3 is TGTGCCAGCAGCTTAATCGGGGGCTCCTACAATGAGCAGTTCTTC.

The rearrangement uses TRBV6-5 and TRBJ2-5, with D perhaps matching TRBD1 (5 bases). The CDR3 length is 13 residues. Trimming shortened V by 2 bases and J by 3 bases, and 7 bases separated the two germline ends. Germline CDR1 reads MNHEY; CDR2 reads SVGAGI. CDR3: CASSYGREETQYF. The DNA for the CDR3 is TGTGCCAGCAGTTACGGCAGGGAAGAGACCCAGTACTTC.

DNA of the CDR3: TGTGCCAGCAGCTCCAGACGAACCGGGGAGCTGTTTTTT. Residues: CASSSRRTGELFF. The chain combines TRBV5-4 with TRBJ2-2; unclear D gene. The V end was cut by 3 bases, the J end by 5 bases, with 8 bases between. The CDR3 contains 13 residues. Germline loops: CDR1 SGHNT, CDR2 YYREEE (reference sequence).

V is TRBV12-3 or TRBV12-4 and J is TRBJ2-1, with a weak D call TRBD1 (6 bases). V was trimmed by 6 bases and J by 4 bases, leaving 10 bases between them. The CDR3 totals 13 residues. For the CDR3, the DNA is TGTGCCAGCAGCCCCGGACAGTACAATGAGCAGTTCTTC. Translation: CASSPGQYNEQFF.

The V gene is TRBV5-6, the J gene TRBJ2-5; TRBD2 agrees at 11 bases. CDR1 and CDR2 from the germline V gene are SGHDT and YYEEEE. Trimming took 4 bases from V and 3 from J; bases not matched to a gene: 5. CDR3 length: 15 amino acids. The chain's CDR3 is CASSLAGGWEETQYF. CDR3 sequence (DNA): TGTGCCAGCAGCCTAGCGGGGGGTTGGGAAGAGACCCAGTACTTC.

The chain recombines TRBV3-1 (or the pseudogene TRBV3-2) with TRBJ2-2, with no clear D. V was cut by 2 bases and J by 6 bases, with 10 bases left in between. The CDR3 spans 14 residues. CDR1 LGHDT and CDR2 YNNKEL come from the germline V gene (reference sequence). The CDR3 here is CASSQNGYAGELFF. CDR3 DNA sequence: TGTGCCAGCAGCCAAAATGGGTACGCCGGGGAGCTGTTTTTT.

This chain uses TRBV4-2 with TRBJ1-2; 8 positions agree with TRBD1. Germline CDR1 LGHNA, CDR2 YNFKEQ. V lost 6 bases and J lost 4; bases outside the gene matches: 10. The CDR3 loop spans 15 amino acids. The CDR3 region is CASRQSDRAAYGYTF. CDR3 bases: TGTGCCAGCAGGCAATCGGACAGGGCGGCCTATGGCTACACCTTC.

Only one count was recorded for this clone. The V and J genes are TRBV11-1 and TRBJ1-1; D not certain. Germline lookup yields CDR1 SGHAT and CDR2 FQDESV (reference sequence). This CDR3 has 13 amino acids. V was shortened by 5 bases and J by 0 bases, with 7 bases between the two germline ends. DNA of the CDR3: TGTGCCAGCAGCCCGGCCATGAACACTGAAGCTTTCTTT. Amino acids: CASSPAMNTEAFF.

V and J are TRBV28 and TRBJ1-1; D perhaps matches TRBD1 (5 bases). The length of the CDR3 is 14 residues. The germline gives CDR1 MDHEN, CDR2 SYDVKM. Trimming removed 6 bases at V and 0 bases at J, with 11 bases between. The CDR3 coding sequence is TGTGCCAGCAGACAGGTTATCATGAACACTGAAGCTTTCTTT. As protein: CASRQVIMNTEAFF.

The chain carries TRBV6-5 and TRBJ1-6; D call uncertain. The CDR3 has 15 residues. V dropped 5 bases and J dropped 10 bases, with 18 bases sitting between them. Germline V gene data show CDR1 as MNHEY and CDR2 as SVGAGI. The DNA for the CDR3 is TGTGCCAGCAGTCAACAGTGGACCTTGAGCTCACCCCTCCACTTT. Translated: CASSQQWTLSSPLHF.

The chain joins TRBV5-4 to TRBJ2-7, with 8 bases identical to TRBD1. Per germline, CDR1 SGHNT and CDR2 YYREEE (reference sequence). The CDR3 loop spans 13 amino acids. Unmatched junction bases numbered 3, after V lost 4 bases and J lost 3 bases. The DNA of the CDR3 is TGTGCCAGCAGCGAAGACAGGGGCTACGAGCAGTACTTC. This encodes CASSEDRGYEQYF.

This clone was seen only once. The V gene is TRBV7-2, the J gene TRBJ1-4, with TRBD1 matching 7 bases. CDR3 length: 15 residues. The V segment lost 5 bases and the J segment 8 bases; nucleotides outside the gene matches: 11. In germline, CDR1 is SGHTA, CDR2 FQGNSA. CDR3 in amino acids: CASSPPGQRYEKLFF. The CDR3, as DNA: TGTGCCAGCAGCCCTCCGGGACAGCGGTACGAAAAACTGTTTTTT.

This chain joins TRBV6-5 and TRBJ1-5; 7 bases are a match to TRBD1. This CDR3 is 14 amino acids long. Germline-derived CDR1 and CDR2 are MNHEY and SVGAGI. Trimming cost V 6 bases and J 2 bases; bases outside gene matches: 4. The CDR3, as DNA: TGTGCCAGCAGCACAGGACAGGGCAATCAGCCCCAGCATTTT. Its protein is CASSTGQGNQPQHF.

The V call is TRBV4-2, the J call TRBJ2-7, with 12 bases lining up with TRBD1. The length of the CDR3 is 15 residues. V was clipped by 2 bases and J by 2 bases; unmatched bases: 1. Germline V gene sequence: CDR1 LGHNA, CDR2 YNFKEQ. The CDR3 DNA reads TGTGCCAGCAGCCAACGGGACAGGGGGCCCTACGAGCAGTACTTC. Translated, it gives CASSQRDRGPYEQYF.

The V call is TRBV19, the J call TRBJ1-3; D possibly corresponds to TRBD1 (6 bases). Germline CDR1 LNHDA, CDR2 SQIVND (reference sequence). With 5 bases removed from V and 0 bases from J, the gap between germline ends came to 11 bases. The CDR3 extends over 15 amino acids. This CDR3 reads CASSRPGDSGNTIYF. In DNA, the CDR3 is TGTGCCAGTAGTCGTCCAGGGGACTCTGGAAACACCATATATTTT.

This chain uses TRBV1 with TRBJ1-4; TRBD1 was called by the table and not checked on the DNA. TRBV1 is shown as a pseudogene. The CDR3 spans 15 residues. The CDR3 here is CTSSRQGQANEKLFF. CDR3 sequence (DNA): TGCACCAGCAGCCGTCAGGGACAGGCTAATGAAAAACTGTTTTTT.

The chain employs TRBV4-2 and TRBJ2-5; 8 bases line up with TRBD2. Trimming removed 0 bases from V and 2 bases from J; junction bases left unmatched: 11. Looked up from germline, CDR1 is LGHNA and CDR2 is YNFKEQ. This CDR3 spans 18 amino acids. The CDR3 loop reads CASSQDPGAGDIQETQYF. CDR3 nucleotide sequence: TGTGCCAGCAGCCAAGATCCCGGAGCGGGGGATATTCAAGAGACCCAGTACTTC.

The chain employs TRBV27 and TRBJ2-4; D is uncertain. Germline CDR1 is MNHEY and CDR2 is SMNVEV (reference sequence). Trimming took off 0 bases at V and 0 bases at J, with 6 bases between the two ends. This CDR3 region has 15 residues. CDR3 sequence: CASSLSPLAKNIQYF. The DNA for the CDR3 is TGTGCCAGCAGTTTATCCCCCCTAGCCAAAAACATTCAGTACTTC.

This chain joins TRBV5-1 and TRBJ2-1; D gene uncertain. V was clipped by 4 bases and J by 4 bases, with 12 bases between them. The CDR3 covers 14 residues. Germline CDR1 SGHRS, CDR2 YFSETQ. The CDR3 reads CASSKEQIYNEQFF. Here the CDR3 DNA reads TGCGCCAGCAGCAAAGAACAGATTTACAATGAGCAGTTCTTC.

The rearrangement links TRBV2 to TRBJ1-3; no clear D. In germline, CDR1 is SNHLY, CDR2 FYNNEI. The CDR3 extends over 12 amino acids. The V end lost 9 bases, the J end lost 4 bases, and 10 bases lay between the germline ends. The CDR3 DNA follows: TGTGCCAGTTCAGACCTCGGAAACACCATATATTTT. Its translation is CASSDLGNTIYF.

This chain joins TRBV4-1 and TRBJ1-3, with D unresolved. Per germline, CDR1 MGHRA and CDR2 YSYEKL. The length of the CDR3 is 15 residues. Trimming cost V 3 bases and J 1 base, with 10 bases left between them. CDR3 sequence: CASSHPLTSGNTIYF. The CDR3 coding sequence is TGCGCCAGCAGCCACCCCTTGACGTCTGGAAACACCATATATTTT.